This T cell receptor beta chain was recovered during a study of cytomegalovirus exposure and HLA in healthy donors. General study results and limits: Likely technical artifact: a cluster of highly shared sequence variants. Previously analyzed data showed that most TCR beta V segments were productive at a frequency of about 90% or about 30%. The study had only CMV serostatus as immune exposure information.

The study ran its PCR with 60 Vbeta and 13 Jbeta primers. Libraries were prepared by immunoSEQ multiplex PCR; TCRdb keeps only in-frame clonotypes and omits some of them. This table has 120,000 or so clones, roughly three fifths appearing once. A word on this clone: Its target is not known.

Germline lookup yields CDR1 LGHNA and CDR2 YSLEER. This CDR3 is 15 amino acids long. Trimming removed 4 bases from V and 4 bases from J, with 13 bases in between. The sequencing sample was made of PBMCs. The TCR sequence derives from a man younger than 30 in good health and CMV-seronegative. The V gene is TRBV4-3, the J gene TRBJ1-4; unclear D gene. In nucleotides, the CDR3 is TGCGCCAGCAGCCTTATAACCGGGGTTAATGAAAAACTGTTTTTT. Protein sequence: CASSLITGVNEKLFF.